Below, 26 T cell receptor beta chains from the same sample are listed, as sequenced in a study of T cell repertoires in ileal Crohn's disease. The time point is: neoterminal ileum biopsy at postoperative endoscopy, about 6 months after surgery. Assay: immunoSEQ multiplex PCR; the TCRdb copy retains only in-frame clones and omits some. The sample lists about 62,000 clones; 85% to 90% were seen once. Sequenced material: ileal tissue. The receptors were sampled from an adult with Crohn's disease.

The V call is TRBV14, the J call TRBJ1-2, with D tentatively TRBD1 (5 bases). This CDR3 contains 13 residues. The V and J ends lost 6 bases and 5 bases respectively, with 13 bases between them. Per the germline V gene, CDR1 is SGHDN and CDR2 is FVKESK. CDR3 sequence: CASSPERQYGYTF. The DNA for the CDR3 is TGTGCCAGCAGTCCAGAACGACAGTATGGCTACACCTTC.

The V call is TRBV2, the J call TRBJ1-5; TRBD1 might be the D (6 bases). This CDR3 contains 15 residues. Germline CDR1 and CDR2: SNHLY and FYNNEI. Between the trimmed V and J ends, which lost 6 bases and 2 bases, there was a span of 14 bases. The CDR3 DNA sequence: TGTGCCAGCAGGCAGGGGCAAGGGGGCAATCAGCCCCAGCATTTT. Protein: CASRQGQGGNQPQHF. Looking up the rest from reference TRBV2 and TRBJ1-5 gives the full variable domain: EPEVTQTPSHQVTQMGQEVILRCVPISNHLYFYWYRQILGQKVEFLVSFYNNEISEKSEIFDDQFSVERPDGSNFTLKIRSTKLEDSAMYFCASRQGQGGNQPQHFGDGTRLSIL.

The J gene is TRBJ1-5, the V gene TRBV4-1; tentative D call: TRBD1 (5 bases). In germline, CDR1 is MGHRA, CDR2 YSYEKL. The CDR3 runs to 13 residues. The V end lost 2 bases, the J end lost 6 bases, and 8 bases lay between the germline ends. The CDR3 nucleotides are TGCGCCAGCAGCCAAACAGGCGGTCAGCCCCAGCATTTT. Protein sequence: CASSQTGGQPQHF.

The CDR3 region is CASSAPGTSGAEAFF. CDR3 sequence (DNA): TGTGCCAGCAGTGCACCCGGGACTTCGGGCGCTGAAGCTTTCTTT. V usage is TRBV2 and J usage is TRBJ1-1; TRBD1 is a possible D gene (5 bases). Germline V gene data show CDR1 as SNHLY and CDR2 as FYNNEI. The CDR3 runs 15 residues. V gave up 4 bases and J gave up 6 bases, with 18 bases separating them.

The chain joins TRBV4-1 to TRBJ1-2; D not certain. V was trimmed by 0 bases and J by 7 bases, leaving 9 bases between them. The CDR3 has 13 residues. The germline gives CDR1 MGHRA, CDR2 YSYEKL. CDR3 protein: CASSQDSRGGYTF. The CDR3 DNA follows: TGCGCCAGCAGCCAAGACAGTCGAGGTGGCTACACCTTC.

V gene TRBV5-1 combines with J gene TRBJ2-3; D may be TRBD2 (9 bases). Germline V lookup: CDR1 SGHRS, CDR2 YFSETQ. This CDR3 is built from 15 residues. V was pared by 5 bases and J by 1 base, with 14 bases between. CDR3 protein: CASRRGGQGTDTQYF. DNA of the CDR3: TGCGCCAGCAGGCGGGGGGGACAGGGCACAGATACGCAGTATTTT.

The J gene is TRBJ2-6, the V gene TRBV28; no clear D. Trimming stripped 6 bases from V and 0 bases from J, with 9 bases between. Germline V lookup: CDR1 MDHEN, CDR2 SYDVKM. CDR3 size: 15 residues. In nucleotides, the CDR3 is TGTGCCAGCAGATCCCCGTTCTCTGGGGCCAACGTCCTGACTTTC. Translation: CASRSPFSGANVLTF.

The gene calls are TRBV7-6 and TRBJ1-2; D is uncertain. This CDR3 spans 13 amino acids. Germline values: CDR1 SGHVS, CDR2 FNYEAQ. Trimming removed 2 bases at V and 6 bases at J, with 10 bases between. The CDR3: CASSLTTADGYTF. CDR3 coding DNA: TGTGCCAGCAGCTTAACCACAGCGGATGGCTACACCTTC.

The rearrangement links TRBV6-1 to TRBJ2-1; the match to TRBD1 covers 9 bases. The J segment lost 9 bases and the V segment lost 1 base, leaving 4 bases of the junction unmatched. This CDR3 has 14 amino acids. Looked up from germline, CDR1 is MNHNS and CDR2 is SASEGT. The CDR3 here is CASSEGTGAPEQFF. The CDR3 DNA follows: TGTGCCAGCAGTGAAGGGACAGGGGCGCCTGAGCAGTTCTTC.

The table lists this clone with a count of one. The chain employs TRBV2 and TRBJ1-5; 11 bases agree with TRBD1. CDR1 and CDR2 (germline): SNHLY, FYNNEI. The CDR3 sequence is 14 residues long. Trimming removed 4 bases from V and 11 bases from J; junction bases left unmatched: 7. The CDR3: CASSGGTGGTTQHF. CDR3 nucleotide sequence: TGTGCCAGCAGTGGCGGGACAGGGGGTACGACCCAGCATTTT.

V and J are TRBV19 and TRBJ2-7, with a tentative D call TRBD2 (6 bases). CDR3 size: 14 residues. The germline CDR1 and CDR2 sequences are LNHDA and SQIVND (reference sequence). Trimming removed 6 bases from V and 3 bases from J, with 15 bases in between. The DNA of the CDR3 is TGTGCCAGTAGATGGGGGGTCGGCAGCTACGAGCAGTACTTC. Translated: CASRWGVGSYEQYF.

This clone showed up just once. This sequence joins TRBV6-6 and TRBJ1-2; 7 nucleotides agree with TRBD1. Germline V gene lookup returns CDR1 MNHNY and CDR2 SVGAGI (reference sequence). CDR3 size: 13 residues. Unmatched junction bases numbered 3, after V lost 8 bases and J lost 0 bases. CDR3 DNA: TGTGCCAGCTGGGACAGCACTAACTATGGCTACACCTTC. Protein sequence: CASWDSTNYGYTF.

The chain recombines TRBV10-2 with TRBJ1-6; 8 bases are a match to TRBD1. The CDR3 length is 14 residues. Germline CDR1 WSHSY, CDR2 SAAADI. The junction had 4 bases not matched to a gene; V was cut back by 4 bases and J by 8 bases. CDR3 nucleotides: TGCGCCAGCAGTGGCCCGACAGGGGATTCACCCCTCCACTTT. It translates to CASSGPTGDSPLHF.

CDR3 in amino acids: CASSPIGGAGTQYF. As DNA, the CDR3 is TGTGCCAGCAGCCCGATTGGGGGGGCTGGGACCCAGTACTTC. The V call is TRBV11-2, the J call TRBJ2-5, with D possibly being TRBD2 (7 bases). This CDR3 region has 14 residues. The V end was cut by 5 bases, the J end by 7 bases, with 17 bases between. Germline loops: CDR1 SGHAT, CDR2 FQNNGV.

The J gene is TRBJ1-3, the V gene TRBV9; D remains ambiguous. The CDR3 totals 15 residues. Trimming shortened V by 4 bases and J by 0 bases, and 11 bases separated the two germline ends. Germline values: CDR1 SGDLS, CDR2 YYNGEE. The DNA of the CDR3 is TGTGCCAGCAGCCCGGGGAAGAGCTCTGGAAACACCATATATTTT. Its protein product is CASSPGKSSGNTIYF.

The CDR3 region is CSVRSGLGYTF. CDR3 DNA: TGCTCTGTCAGGTCGGGGTTGGGCTACACCTTC. The chain combines TRBV20-1 with TRBJ1-2; unclear D gene. The CDR3 runs to 11 residues. CDR1 DFQATT and CDR2 SNEGSKA come from the germline V gene (reference sequence).

The DNA for the CDR3 is TGTGCCAGCAGTGATGTGGTCCGAAAAGCAGGGGAAGCTTTCTTT. Translated, it gives CASSDVVRKAGEAFF. The rearrangement links TRBV2 to TRBJ1-1; possible D gene TRBD1, 5 bases. Trimming shortened V by 3 bases and J by 8 bases, and 19 bases separated the two germline ends. CDR1 and CDR2 (germline): SNHLY, FYNNEI. This CDR3 is 15 amino acids long. Drawing the rest from reference TRBV2 and TRBJ1-1, the complete variable domain is EPEVTQTPSHQVTQMGQEVILRCVPISNHLYFYWYRQILGQKVEFLVSFYNNEISEKSEIFDDQFSVERPDGSNFTLKIRSTKLEDSAMYFCASSDVVRKAGEAFFGQGTRLTVV.

J is TRBJ2-2 and V is TRBV6-1; 7 bases line up with TRBD1. The V gene end was trimmed by 7 bases and the J gene end by 4 bases; junction bases not matched to a gene: 6. Germline-derived CDR1 and CDR2 are MNHNS and SASEGT. The CDR3 has 14 amino acids. The DNA for the CDR3 is TGTGCCAGCAACCTGGGACAGAGCACCGGGGAGCTGTTTTTT. Protein: CASNLGQSTGELFF.

This clone was detected only once. The chain combines TRBV28 with TRBJ1-2, with D possibly TRBD1 on 6 matching bases. With 6 bases removed from V and 7 bases from J, the gap between germline ends came to 18 bases. Germline V lookup: CDR1 MDHEN, CDR2 SYDVKM. The CDR3 length is 14 residues. DNA of the CDR3: TGTGCCAGCAGAACAGGGCCAGGGGACGGTGGCTACACCTTC. Residues: CASRTGPGDGGYTF.

The chain employs TRBV9 and TRBJ1-1; D unresolved. The ends were cut back, 0 bases at V and 4 bases at J, with 13 bases in the middle. CDR1 and CDR2 (germline): SGDLS, YYNGEE. The CDR3 is made up of 15 amino acids. The CDR3 bases are TGTGCCAGCAGCGTAGGGTCCTCATCGAGCACTGAAGCTTTCTTT. Protein: CASSVGSSSSTEAFF.

V usage is TRBV10-2 and J usage is TRBJ1-2; D is unclear. The CDR3 loop spans 13 amino acids. V lost 2 bases and J 2 bases, leaving 6 bases between the germline ends. Germline V gene lookup returns CDR1 WSHSY and CDR2 SAAADI. The CDR3 region is CASSEKRNYGYTF. CDR3 in DNA: TGCGCCAGCAGTGAGAAACGGAACTATGGCTACACCTTC.

The chain couples TRBV10-3 to TRBJ1-3; the D is unclear. The CDR3 sequence is 13 residues long. Trimming stripped 8 bases from V and 0 bases from J, with 8 bases between. Per the germline V gene, CDR1 is ENHRY and CDR2 is SYGVKD. CDR3 sequence (DNA): TGTGCCATCGCGGCAACCTCTGGAAACACCATATATTTT. Its protein is CAIAATSGNTIYF.

The CDR3 coding sequence is TGCAGCGTTGATGTTAGCGGGACAGGGAAAGTAGAAAAACTGTTTTTT. Encoded protein: CSVDVSGTGKVEKLFF. This rearrangement joins TRBV29-1 to TRBJ1-4, with TRBD1 matching over 9 bases. Germline V gene data show CDR1 as SQVTM and CDR2 as ANQGSEA. With V trimmed by 3 bases and J by 8 bases, 13 bases remained unmatched. This CDR3 is 16 amino acids long.

This chain's CDR3 is CASSPPPGQGKYNEQFF. In nucleotides, the CDR3 is TGTGCCAGCAGCCCCCCGCCGGGACAGGGAAAGTACAATGAGCAGTTCTTC. The V and J genes are TRBV7-6 and TRBJ2-1; 9 bases are a match to TRBD1. Germline-derived CDR1 and CDR2 are SGHVS and FNYEAQ. V trimming: 5 bases; J trimming: 4 bases; junction bases outside the gene matches: 12. The CDR3 is 17 residues long.

The V call is TRBV6-5, the J call TRBJ2-7; TRBD1 matches at 8 bases. The CDR3 consists of 14 residues. The V segment lost 6 bases and the J segment 4 bases; nucleotides outside the gene matches: 8. The V gene's germline CDR1 is MNHEY and CDR2 SVGAGI. The CDR3 reads CASRRQGYIYEQYF. The CDR3 DNA reads as TGTGCCAGCAGACGACAGGGGTATATTTACGAGCAGTACTTC.

This rearrangement joins TRBV5-4 to TRBJ1-4; 8 bases map to TRBD1. The V gene end was trimmed by 4 bases and the J gene end by 3 bases; junction bases not matched to a gene: 2. CDR1 SGHNT and CDR2 YYREEE come from the germline V gene (reference sequence). The CDR3 contains 14 residues. CDR3 sequence (DNA): TGTGCCAGCAGCCAGGGACAGGCTAATGAAAAACTGTTTTTT. Encoded protein: CASSQGQANEKLFF.